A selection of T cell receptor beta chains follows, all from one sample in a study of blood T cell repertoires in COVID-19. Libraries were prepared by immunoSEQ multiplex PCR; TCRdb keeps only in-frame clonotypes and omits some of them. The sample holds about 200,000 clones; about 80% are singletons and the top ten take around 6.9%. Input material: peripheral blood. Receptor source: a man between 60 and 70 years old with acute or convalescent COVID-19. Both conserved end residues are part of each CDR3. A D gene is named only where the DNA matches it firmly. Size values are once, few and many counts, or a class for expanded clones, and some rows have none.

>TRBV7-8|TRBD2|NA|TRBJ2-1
CASSLLGRGRGHSEQFF
TGTGCCAGCAGCTTACTCGGGCGCGGGAGAGGCCACAGTGAGCAGTTCTTC
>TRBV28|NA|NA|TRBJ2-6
CASSLAGAGANVLTF
TGTGCCAGCAGTTTGGCAGGGGCCGGGGCCAACGTCCTGACTTTC
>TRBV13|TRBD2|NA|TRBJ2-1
CASSKWTSGTHEQFF
TGTGCCAGCAGCAAATGGACTAGCGGAACGCATGAGCAGTTCTTC
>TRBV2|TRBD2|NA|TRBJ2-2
CASNPSGGATTGELFF
TGTGCCAGCAACCCTAGCGGGGGGGCTACCACCGGGGAGCTGTTTTTT
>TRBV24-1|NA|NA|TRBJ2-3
CATSVPGEGTDTQYF
TGTGCCACCAGCGTTCCGGGGGAGGGCACAGATACGCAGTATTTT
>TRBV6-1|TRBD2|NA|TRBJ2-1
CAGRTSGSNEQFF
TGTGCCGGAAGAACTAGCGGGAGTAATGAGCAGTTCTTC
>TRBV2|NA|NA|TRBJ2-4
CASSEWGVGKNIQYF
TGTGCCAGCAGTGAATGGGGGGTGGGCAAAAACATTCAGTACTTC
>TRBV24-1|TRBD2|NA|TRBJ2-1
CATSDSVAGDYNEQFF
TGTGCCACCAGTGATTCTGTAGCGGGGGACTACAATGAGCAGTTCTTC
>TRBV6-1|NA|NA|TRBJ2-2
CASSEEPVTGELFF
TGTGCCAGCAGTGAAGAGCCTGTCACCGGGGAGCTGTTTTTT
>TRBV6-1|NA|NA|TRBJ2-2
CASSEIRTLGGELFF
TGTGCCAGCAGTGAAATCAGGACATTGGGTGGGGAGCTGTTTTTT
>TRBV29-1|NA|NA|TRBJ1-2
CSVEDNGYTF
TGCAGCGTTGAAGATAATGGCTACACCTTC
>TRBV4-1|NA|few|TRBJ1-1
CASSQPRVNTEAFF
TGCGCCAGCAGCCAACCCAGGGTGAACACTGAAGCTTTCTTT
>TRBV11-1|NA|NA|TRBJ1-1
CASSLQGMNTEAFF
TGTGCCAGCAGCTTACAGGGGATGAACACTGAAGCTTTCTTT
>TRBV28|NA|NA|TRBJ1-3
CASRPTPGVSGNTIYF
TGTGCCAGCAGACCCACCCCAGGGGTCTCTGGAAACACCATATATTTT
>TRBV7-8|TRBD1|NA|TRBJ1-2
CASSFMDRGYGYTF
TGTGCCAGCAGCTTCATGGACAGGGGCTATGGCTACACCTTC
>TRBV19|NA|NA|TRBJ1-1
CASRRGMNTEAFF
TGTGCCAGTAGGAGGGGGATGAACACTGAAGCTTTCTTT
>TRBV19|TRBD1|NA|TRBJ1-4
CASSVSGTGGLNEKLFF
TGTGCCAGTAGTGTCTCCGGGACAGGGGGCCTCAATGAAAAACTGTTTTTT
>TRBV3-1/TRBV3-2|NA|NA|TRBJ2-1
CASSQGTRPSSYNEQFF
TGTGCCAGCAGCCAAGGCACACGCCCCAGCTCCTACAATGAGCAGTTCTTC
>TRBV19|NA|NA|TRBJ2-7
CASSISGGPSRKGYEQYF
TGTGCCAGTAGTATTTCCGGAGGTCCGTCGCGTAAAGGCTACGAGCAGTACTTC
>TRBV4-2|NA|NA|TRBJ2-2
CASSPGTLRTGELFF
TGTGCCAGCTCCCCCGGGACACTAAGAACCGGGGAGCTGTTTTTT
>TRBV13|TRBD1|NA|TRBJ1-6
CASSLGRGGGYNSPLHF
TGTGCCAGCAGCTTAGGACGAGGGGGCGGCTATAATTCACCCCTCCACTTT
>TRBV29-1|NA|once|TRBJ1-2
CSVEVSGGGGYTF
TGCAGCGTTGAAGTCTCGGGAGGTGGGGGCTACACCTTC
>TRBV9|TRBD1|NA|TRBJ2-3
CASSVGTGRRGLGTDTQYF
TGTGCCAGCAGCGTTGGGACAGGGAGGAGAGGATTGGGCACAGATACGCAGTATTTT
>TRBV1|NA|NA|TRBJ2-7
CTSSSGRPYEQYF
TGCACCAGCTCTAGCGGGAGGCCCTACGAGCAGTACTTC
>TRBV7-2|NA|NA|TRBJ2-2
CASSLTRGYTGELFF
TGTGCCAGCAGCTTAACCAGGGGTTACACCGGGGAGCTGTTTTTT
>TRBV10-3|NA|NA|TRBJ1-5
CAISDREGGQPQHF
TGTGCCATCAGTGACCGGGAAGGGGGTCAGCCCCAGCATTTT
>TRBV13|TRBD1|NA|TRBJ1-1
CASSLAGGGEAFF
TGTGCCAGCAGCTTAGCAGGGGGCGGTGAAGCTTTCTTT
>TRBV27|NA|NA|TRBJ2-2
CASSQGLNTGELFF
TGTGCCAGCAGTCAGGGCTTGAACACCGGGGAGCTGTTTTTT
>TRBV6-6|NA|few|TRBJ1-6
CASSWGVSSYNSPLHF
TGTGCCAGCAGTTGGGGGGTTAGCTCCTATAATTCACCCCTCCACTTT
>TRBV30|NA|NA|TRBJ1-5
CAWSGTINQPQHF
TGTGCCTGGAGTGGGACTATCAATCAGCCCCAGCATTTT